This T cell receptor beta chain was identified during a study of blood T cell repertoires in COVID-19. The data were produced by immunoSEQ multiplex PCR, yet TCRdb's version contains in-frame clones alone and is incomplete. Seen here are 150,000 to 200,000 clones, approximately 80% observed once, and the top ten hold approximately 4.7%. Participants spanned ages about 18 to 89 years and resided in 20 to 25 US areas. This clone was detected once. V gave up 8 bases and J gave up 3 bases; unmatched junction bases: 6. Germline CDR1 ENHRY, CDR2 SYGVKD. The CDR3 is 13 amino acids. The V and J genes are TRBV10-3 and TRBJ2-5, with 7 bases identical to TRBD2. This clonotype originated in a woman aged 55 to 70 with acute COVID-19. The sequencing input was PBMCs or T cells enriched from blood (not recorded which). The CDR3, as DNA: TGTGCCATCGGCTCGGGGAGGGAAGAGACCCAGTACTTC. The encoded protein is CAIGSGREETQYF.